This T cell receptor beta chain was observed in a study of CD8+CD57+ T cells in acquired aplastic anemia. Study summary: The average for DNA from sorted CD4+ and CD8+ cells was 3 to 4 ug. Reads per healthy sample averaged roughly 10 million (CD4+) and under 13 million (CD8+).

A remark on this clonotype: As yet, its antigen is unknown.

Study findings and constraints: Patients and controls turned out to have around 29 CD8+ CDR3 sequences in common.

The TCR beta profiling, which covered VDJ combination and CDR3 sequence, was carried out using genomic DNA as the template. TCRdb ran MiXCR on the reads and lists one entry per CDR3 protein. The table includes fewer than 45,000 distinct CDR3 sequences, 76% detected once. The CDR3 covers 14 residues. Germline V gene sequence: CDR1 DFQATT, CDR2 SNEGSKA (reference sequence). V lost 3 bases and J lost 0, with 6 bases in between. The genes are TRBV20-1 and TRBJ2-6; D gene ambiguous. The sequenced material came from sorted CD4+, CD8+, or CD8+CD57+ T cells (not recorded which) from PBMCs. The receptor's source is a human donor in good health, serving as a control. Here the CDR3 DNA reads TGCAGTGCTAGTGACACCTCTGGGGCCAACGTCCTGACTTTC. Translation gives CSASDTSGANVLTF.